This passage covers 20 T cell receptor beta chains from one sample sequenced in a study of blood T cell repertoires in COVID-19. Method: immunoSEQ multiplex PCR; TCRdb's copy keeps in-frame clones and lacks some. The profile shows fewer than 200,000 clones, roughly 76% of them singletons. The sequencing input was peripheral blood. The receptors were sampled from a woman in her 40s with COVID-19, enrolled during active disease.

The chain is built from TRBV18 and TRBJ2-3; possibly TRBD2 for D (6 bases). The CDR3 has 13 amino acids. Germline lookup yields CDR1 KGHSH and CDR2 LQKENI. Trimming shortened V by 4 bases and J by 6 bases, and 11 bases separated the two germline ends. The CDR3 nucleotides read TGTGCCAGCTCACGGACGGGGGTTGATACGCAGTATTTT. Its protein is CASSRTGVDTQYF.

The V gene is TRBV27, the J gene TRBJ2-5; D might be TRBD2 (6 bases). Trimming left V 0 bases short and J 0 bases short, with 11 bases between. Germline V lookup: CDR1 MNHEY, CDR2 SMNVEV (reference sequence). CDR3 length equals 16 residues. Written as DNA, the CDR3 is TGTGCCAGCAGTTTATCCAGCGGGCCGTACCAAGAGACCCAGTACTTC. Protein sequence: CASSLSSGPYQETQYF.

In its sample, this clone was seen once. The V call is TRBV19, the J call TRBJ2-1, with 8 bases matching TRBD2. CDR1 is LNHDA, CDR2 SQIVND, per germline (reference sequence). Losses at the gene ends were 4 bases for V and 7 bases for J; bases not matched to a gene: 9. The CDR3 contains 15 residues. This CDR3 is CASSSGRLKMNEQFF. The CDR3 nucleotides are TGTGCCAGTAGTAGCGGGAGGCTAAAGATGAATGAGCAGTTCTTC.

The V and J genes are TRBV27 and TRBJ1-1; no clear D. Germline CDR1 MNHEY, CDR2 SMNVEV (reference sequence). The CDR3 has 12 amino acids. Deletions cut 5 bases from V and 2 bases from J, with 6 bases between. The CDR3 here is CASSPSNTEAFF. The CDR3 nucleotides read TGTGCCAGCAGTCCCTCTAACACTGAAGCTTTCTTT.

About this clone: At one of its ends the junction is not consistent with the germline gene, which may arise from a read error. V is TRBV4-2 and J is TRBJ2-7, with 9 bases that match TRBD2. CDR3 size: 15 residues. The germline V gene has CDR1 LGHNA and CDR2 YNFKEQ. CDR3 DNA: TGTGCCAGCAGTCAAGTAGCGGGAGTAGGTTACGAGCAGTACTTC. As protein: CASSQVAGVGYEQYF.

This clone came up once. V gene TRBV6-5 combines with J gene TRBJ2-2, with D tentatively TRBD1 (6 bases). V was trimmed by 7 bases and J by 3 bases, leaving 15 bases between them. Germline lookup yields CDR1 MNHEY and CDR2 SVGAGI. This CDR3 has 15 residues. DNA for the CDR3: TGTGCCAGCAATTCTGGGGGCTCTCACACCGGGGAGCTGTTTTTT. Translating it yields CASNSGGSHTGELFF.

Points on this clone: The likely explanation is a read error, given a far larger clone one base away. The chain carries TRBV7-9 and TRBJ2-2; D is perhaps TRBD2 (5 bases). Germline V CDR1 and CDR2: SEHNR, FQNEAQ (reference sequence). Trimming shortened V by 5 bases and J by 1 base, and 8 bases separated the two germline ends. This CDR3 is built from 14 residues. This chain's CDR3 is CASSPRGNTGELFF. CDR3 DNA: TGTGCCAGCAGCCCCCGGGGGAACACCGGGGAGCTGTTTTTT.

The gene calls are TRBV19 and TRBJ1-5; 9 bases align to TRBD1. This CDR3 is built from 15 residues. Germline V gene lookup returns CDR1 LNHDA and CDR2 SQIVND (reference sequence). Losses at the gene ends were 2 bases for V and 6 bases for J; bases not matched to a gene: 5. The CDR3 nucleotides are TGTGCCAGTAGTATATCGGACAGGGGAAGTCAGCCCCAGCATTTT. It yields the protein CASSISDRGSQPQHF.

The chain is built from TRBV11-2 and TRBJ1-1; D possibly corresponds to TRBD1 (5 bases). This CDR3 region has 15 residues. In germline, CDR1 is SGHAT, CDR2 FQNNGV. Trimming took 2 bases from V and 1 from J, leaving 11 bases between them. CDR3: CASSLSPGGNTEAFF. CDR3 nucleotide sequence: TGTGCCAGCAGCTTATCCCCCGGGGGGAACACTGAAGCTTTCTTT.

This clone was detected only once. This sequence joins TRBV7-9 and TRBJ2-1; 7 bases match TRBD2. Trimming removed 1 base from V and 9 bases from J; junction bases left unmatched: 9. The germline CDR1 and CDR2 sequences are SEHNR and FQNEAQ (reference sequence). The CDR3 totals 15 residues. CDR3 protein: CASSLVGGGPGEQFF. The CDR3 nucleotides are TGTGCCAGCAGCTTAGTGGGGGGAGGGCCCGGTGAGCAGTTCTTC.

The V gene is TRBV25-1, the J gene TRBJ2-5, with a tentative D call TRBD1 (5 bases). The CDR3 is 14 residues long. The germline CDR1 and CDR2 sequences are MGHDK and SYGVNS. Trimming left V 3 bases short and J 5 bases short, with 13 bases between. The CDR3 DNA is TGTGCCAGCAGTGAGTTTAGGGGTCCCGAGACCCAGTACTTC. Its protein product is CASSEFRGPETQYF.

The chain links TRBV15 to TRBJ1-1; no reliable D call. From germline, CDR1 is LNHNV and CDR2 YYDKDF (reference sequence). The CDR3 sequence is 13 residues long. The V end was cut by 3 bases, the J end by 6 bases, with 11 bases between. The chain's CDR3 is CATSRIMGSEAFF. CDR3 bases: TGTGCCACCAGCAGGATTATGGGCTCTGAAGCTTTCTTT. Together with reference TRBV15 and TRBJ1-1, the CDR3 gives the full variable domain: DAMVIQNPRYQVTQFGKPVTLSCSQTLNHNVMYWYQQKSSQAPKLLFHYYDKDFNNEADTPDNFQSRRPNTSFCFLDIRSPGLGDTAMYLCATSRIMGSEAFFGQGTRLTVV.

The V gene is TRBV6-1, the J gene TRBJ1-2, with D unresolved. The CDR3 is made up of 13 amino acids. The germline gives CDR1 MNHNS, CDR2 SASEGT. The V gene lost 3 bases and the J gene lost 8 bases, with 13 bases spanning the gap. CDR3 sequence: CASSDRWEGGYTF. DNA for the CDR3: TGTGCCAGCAGTGATAGGTGGGAGGGAGGCTACACCTTC.

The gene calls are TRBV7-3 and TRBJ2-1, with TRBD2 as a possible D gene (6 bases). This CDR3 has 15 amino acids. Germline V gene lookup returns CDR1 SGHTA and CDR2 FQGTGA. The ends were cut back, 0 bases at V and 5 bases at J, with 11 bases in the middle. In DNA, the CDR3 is TGTGCCAGCAGCTTAACCCCGGGACTTGACAATGAGCAGTTCTTC. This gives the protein CASSLTPGLDNEQFF.

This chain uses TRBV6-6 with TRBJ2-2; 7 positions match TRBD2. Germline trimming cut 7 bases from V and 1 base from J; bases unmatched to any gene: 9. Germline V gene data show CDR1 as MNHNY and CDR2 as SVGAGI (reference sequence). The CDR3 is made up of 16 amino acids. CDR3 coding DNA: TGTGCCAGCACCCGCCAGAGCGGGGTGAACACCGGGGAGCTGTTTTTT. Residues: CASTRQSGVNTGELFF.

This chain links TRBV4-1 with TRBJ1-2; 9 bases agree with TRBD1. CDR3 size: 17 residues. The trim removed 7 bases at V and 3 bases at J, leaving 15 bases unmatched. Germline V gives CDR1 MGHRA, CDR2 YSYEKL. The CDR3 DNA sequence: TGCGCCAGCAACCCAAGTGGGGACAGGGCTAGTCACTATGGCTACACCTTC. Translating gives CASNPSGDRASHYGYTF.

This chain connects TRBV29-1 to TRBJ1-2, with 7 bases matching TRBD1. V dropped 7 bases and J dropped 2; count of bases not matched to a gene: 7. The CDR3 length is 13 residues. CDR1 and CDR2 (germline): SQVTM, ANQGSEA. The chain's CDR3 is CSADTGQNYGYTF. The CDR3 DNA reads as TGCAGCGCCGACACGGGACAGAACTATGGCTACACCTTC.

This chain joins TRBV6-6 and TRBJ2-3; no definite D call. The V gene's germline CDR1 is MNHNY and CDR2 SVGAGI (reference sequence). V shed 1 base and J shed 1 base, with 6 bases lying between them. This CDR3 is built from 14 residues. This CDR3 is CASSYFAGTDTQYF. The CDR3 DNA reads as TGTGCCAGCAGTTACTTTGCGGGCACAGATACGCAGTATTTT.

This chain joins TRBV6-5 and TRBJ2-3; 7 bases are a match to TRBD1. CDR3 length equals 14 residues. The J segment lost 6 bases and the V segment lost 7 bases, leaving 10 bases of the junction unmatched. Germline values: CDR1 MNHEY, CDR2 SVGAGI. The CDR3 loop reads CASTPDRVWDTQYF. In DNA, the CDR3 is TGTGCCAGCACCCCTGACAGGGTATGGGATACGCAGTATTTT.

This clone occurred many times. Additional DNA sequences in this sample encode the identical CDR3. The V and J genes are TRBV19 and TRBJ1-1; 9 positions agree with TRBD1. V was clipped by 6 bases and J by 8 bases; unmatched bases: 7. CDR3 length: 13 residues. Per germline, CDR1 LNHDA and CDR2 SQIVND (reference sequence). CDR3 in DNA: TGTGCCAGTAGAATACAGGGGGCCGCAGAAGCTTTCTTT. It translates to CASRIQGAAEAFF.